This T cell receptor (beta chain) was sequenced for a study of shared clonotypes between healthy human individuals. The authors loaded 150 to 250 ng DNA, tens of thousands of T cell genomes, into sorted-subset replicate PCRs. As originally analysed: Filtering differed, since immunoSEQ gave only junction sequences and no quality scores. Sequencing used immunoSEQ multiplex PCR; TCRdb keeps in-frame clones, though not all of them. That table furnishes V, J and clone size, whereas the DNA furnished D and trimming. The table has 2 million to 2.5 million clones, more than 90% seen once. The CDR3 has 17 residues. V lost 1 base and J lost 4; bases outside the gene matches: 6. From germline, CDR1 is SGHNT and CDR2 YYREEE (reference sequence). Naive CD4+ cells were CD45RA-selected; the remaining cells were memory.

The source is a man aged 18 to 29 in good health. Sequences were obtained from naive CD4+ T cells sorted from blood. Subset in this sample: CD45RA+ positively selected. The chain joins TRBV5-4 to TRBJ2-1; TRBD2 aligns across 12 bases. CDR3 sequence (DNA): TGTGCCAGCAGCTTGTTATCCACTAGCGGGGGGTACAATGAGCAGTTCTTC. It is translated as CASSLLSTSGGYNEQFF.